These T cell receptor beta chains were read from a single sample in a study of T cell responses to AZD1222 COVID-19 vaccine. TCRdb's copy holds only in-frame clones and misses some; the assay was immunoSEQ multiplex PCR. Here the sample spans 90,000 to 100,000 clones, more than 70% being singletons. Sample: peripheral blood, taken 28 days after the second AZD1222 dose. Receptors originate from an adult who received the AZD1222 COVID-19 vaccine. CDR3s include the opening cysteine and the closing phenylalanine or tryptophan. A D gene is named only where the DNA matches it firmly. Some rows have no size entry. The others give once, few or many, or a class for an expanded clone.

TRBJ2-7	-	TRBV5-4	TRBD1	CASSPGTGSVEQYF	TGTGCCAGCAGTCCCGGGACAGGGTCGGTCGAGCAGTACTTC
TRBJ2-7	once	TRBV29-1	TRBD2	CSVSGSYEQYF	TGCAGCGTCAGCGGGAGCTACGAGCAGTACTTC
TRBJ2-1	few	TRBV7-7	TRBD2	CASSFVPTSVGSYNEQFF	TGTGCCAGCAGCTTTGTCCCTACTAGCGTCGGCTCCTACAATGAGCAGTTCTTC
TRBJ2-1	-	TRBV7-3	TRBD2	CASSPMSGSYNEQFF	TGTGCCAGCAGCCCCATGAGCGGGAGCTACAATGAGCAGTTCTTC
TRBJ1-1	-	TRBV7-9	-	CASSLNTEAFF	TGTGCCAGCAGCTTGAACACTGAAGCTTTCTTT
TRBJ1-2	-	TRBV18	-	CASSPQDSLNYGYTF	TGTGCCAGCTCACCACAGGATTCACTTAACTATGGCTACACCTTC
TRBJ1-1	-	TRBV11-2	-	CASSQVGGVVGEAFF	TGTGCCAGCAGCCAGGTGGGGGGAGTGGTTGGTGAAGCTTTCTTT
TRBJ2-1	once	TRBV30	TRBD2	CGSGNSSYNEQFF	TGTGGTAGCGGGAATAGCTCCTACAATGAGCAGTTCTTC
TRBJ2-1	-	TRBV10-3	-	CAISERRDEQFF	TGTGCCATCAGTGAACGGCGGGATGAGCAGTTCTTC
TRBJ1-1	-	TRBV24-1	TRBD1	CATSEPPDREGNTEAFF	TGTGCCACCAGTGAACCCCCGGACAGGGAGGGGAACACTGAAGCTTTCTTT
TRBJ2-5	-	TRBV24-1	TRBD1	CATNRAGTGYWETQYF	TGTGCCACAAATCGCGCCGGGACAGGGTATTGGGAGACCCAGTACTTC
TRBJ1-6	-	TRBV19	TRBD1	CASTGTGALTLHF	TGTGCCAGCACGGGGACAGGGGCATTAACCCTCCACTTT
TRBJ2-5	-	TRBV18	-	CASSPLDGAGETQYF	TGTGCCAGCTCACCACTCGACGGGGCCGGAGAGACCCAGTACTTC
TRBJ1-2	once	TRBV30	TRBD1	CAWSVIWTGGNYGYTF	TGTGCCTGGAGTGTAATTTGGACAGGGGGTAACTATGGCTACACCTTC
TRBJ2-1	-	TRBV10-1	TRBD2	CASSRSASGRAYNEQFF	TGCGCCAGCTCCCGGTCGGCTAGCGGGAGGGCTTACAATGAGCAGTTCTTC
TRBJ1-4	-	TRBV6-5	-	CASRPGRNNEKLFF	TGTGCCAGCAGACCGGGACGGAATAATGAAAAACTGTTTTTT